Sequencing of this T cell receptor (beta chain) was carried out in a study of post-analysis software for immune sequencing data. Whole-study results and caveats: A few TRBV segments occurring more often in patients than controls included TRBV5-6, TRBV5-1 and TRBV20-1.

Between the trimmed V and J ends, which lost 4 bases and 0 bases, there was a span of 16 bases. Germline-derived CDR1 and CDR2 are SQVTM and ANQGSEA. The CDR3 is made up of 17 amino acids. This clonotype has just a few counts. What it recognizes is unknown. Unique molecular identifiers tagged the TCR beta cDNA libraries. One entry per CDR3 protein results from TCRdb running MiXCR on the PCR reads. The sample holds some 700,000 distinct CDR3 sequences; 59% are singletons and the top ten take around 11%. Specimen: blood. V and J are TRBV29-1 and TRBJ2-6; D not certain. The receptor was derived from a girl aged 2 to 9 with multiple sclerosis. CDR3 DNA sequence: TGCAGCGTTGCCCGGGTCCTAAGCCCCTCTGGGGCCAACGTCCTGACTTTC. It encodes CSVARVLSPSGANVLTF.